The sequence of this T cell receptor beta chain was determined in a study of T-cell memory formation after mild COVID-19. For the study at large: Largely, the TCR clusters proved donor specific.

TCRdb re-analysed the 5' RACE reads in MiXCR, keeping a single row per CDR3 protein. The sample includes around 420,000 distinct CDR3 sequences, about 24% of them seen just once. Points on this clonotype: Its antigen is still unknown.

The CDR3 sequence is 16 residues long. Germline V CDR1 and CDR2: SGHAT, FQDESV (reference sequence). V dropped 0 bases and J dropped 5; count of bases not matched to a gene: 3. Study observations and caveats: Shrinking CD4+ clones resided mostly in CM and EM, and CD8+ ones in EMRA. Clones shrinking between day 15 and 85 showed a balanced CD4/CD8 split, and those that grew later tilted toward CD4+.

The receptor's source is an adult woman who had mild COVID-19 (a few samples of this study predate the infection). Cell type and time point are not known. The sample comprised PBMCs or a T cell subset sorted from them (not recorded which). This chain links TRBV11-1 with TRBJ2-5, with TRBD2 matching over 13 bases. The CDR3 DNA follows: TGTGCCAGCAGCTTAGCCGGACTAGCGGGAGTGGAGACCCAGTACTTC. It is translated as CASSLAGLAGVETQYF.